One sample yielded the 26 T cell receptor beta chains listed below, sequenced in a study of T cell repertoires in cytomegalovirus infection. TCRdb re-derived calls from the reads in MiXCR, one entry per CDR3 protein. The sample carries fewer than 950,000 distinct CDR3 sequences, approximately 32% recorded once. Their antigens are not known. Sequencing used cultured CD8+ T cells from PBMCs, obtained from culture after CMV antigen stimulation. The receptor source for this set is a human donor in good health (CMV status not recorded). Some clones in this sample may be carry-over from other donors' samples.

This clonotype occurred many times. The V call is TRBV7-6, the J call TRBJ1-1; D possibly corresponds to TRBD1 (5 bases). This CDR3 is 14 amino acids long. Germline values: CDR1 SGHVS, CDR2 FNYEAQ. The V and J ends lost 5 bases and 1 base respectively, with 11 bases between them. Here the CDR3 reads CASSGGGSNTEAFF. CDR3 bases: TGTGCCAGCAGCGGCGGGGGTTCGAACACTGAAGCTTTCTTT.

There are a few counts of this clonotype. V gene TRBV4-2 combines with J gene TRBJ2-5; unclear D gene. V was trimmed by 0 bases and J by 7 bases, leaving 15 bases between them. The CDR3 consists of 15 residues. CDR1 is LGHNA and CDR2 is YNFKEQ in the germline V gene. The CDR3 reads CASSQEVLVGGTQYF. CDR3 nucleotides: TGTGCCAGCAGCCAAGAGGTCCTAGTCGGCGGGACCCAGTACTTC.

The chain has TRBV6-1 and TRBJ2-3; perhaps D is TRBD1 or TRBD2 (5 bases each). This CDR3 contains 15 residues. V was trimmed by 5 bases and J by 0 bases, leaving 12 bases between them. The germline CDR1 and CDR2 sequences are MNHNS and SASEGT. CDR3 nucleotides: TGTGCCAGCAGTACCGGGACCACCAGCACAGATACGCAGTATTTT. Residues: CASSTGTTSTDTQYF.

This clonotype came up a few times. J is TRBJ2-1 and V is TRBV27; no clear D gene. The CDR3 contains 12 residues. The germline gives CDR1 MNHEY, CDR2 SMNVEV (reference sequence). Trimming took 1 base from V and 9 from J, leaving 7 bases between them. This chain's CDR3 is CASSLFGSEQFF. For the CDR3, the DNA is TGTGCCAGCAGTTTATTTGGTAGTGAGCAGTTCTTC.

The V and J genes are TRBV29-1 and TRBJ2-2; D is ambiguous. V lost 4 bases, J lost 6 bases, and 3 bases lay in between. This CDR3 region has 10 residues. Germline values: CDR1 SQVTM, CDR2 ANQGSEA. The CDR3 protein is CSVGSGELFF. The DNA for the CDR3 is TGCAGCGTTGGATCCGGGGAGCTGTTTTTT.

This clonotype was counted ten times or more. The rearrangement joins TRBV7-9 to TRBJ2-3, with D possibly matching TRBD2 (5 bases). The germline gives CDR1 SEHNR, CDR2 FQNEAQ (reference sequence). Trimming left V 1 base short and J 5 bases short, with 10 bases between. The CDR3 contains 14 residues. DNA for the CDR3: TGTGCCAGCAGCTTAGATGGTAGCGTAGATACGCAGTATTTT. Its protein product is CASSLDGSVDTQYF.

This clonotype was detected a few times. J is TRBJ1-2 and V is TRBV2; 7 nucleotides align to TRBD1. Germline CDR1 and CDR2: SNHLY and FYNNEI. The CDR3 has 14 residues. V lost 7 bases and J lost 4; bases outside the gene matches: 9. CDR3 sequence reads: CASMSDRTFYGYTF. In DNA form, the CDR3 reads TGTGCCAGCATGTCGGACAGGACATTCTATGGCTACACCTTC. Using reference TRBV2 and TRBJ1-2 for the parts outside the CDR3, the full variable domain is EPEVTQTPSHQVTQMGQEVILRCVPISNHLYFYWYRQILGQKVEFLVSFYNNEISEKSEIFDDQFSVERPDGSNFTLKIRSTKLEDSAMYFCASMSDRTFYGYTFGSGTRLTVV.

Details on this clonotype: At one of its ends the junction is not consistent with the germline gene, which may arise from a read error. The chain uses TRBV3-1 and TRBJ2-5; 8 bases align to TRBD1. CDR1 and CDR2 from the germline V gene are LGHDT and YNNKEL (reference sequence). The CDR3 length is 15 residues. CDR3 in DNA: TGTGCCAGCAGCCATCCCGGGACAGGCCAAGAGACCGAGTACTTC. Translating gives CASSHPGTGQETEYF.

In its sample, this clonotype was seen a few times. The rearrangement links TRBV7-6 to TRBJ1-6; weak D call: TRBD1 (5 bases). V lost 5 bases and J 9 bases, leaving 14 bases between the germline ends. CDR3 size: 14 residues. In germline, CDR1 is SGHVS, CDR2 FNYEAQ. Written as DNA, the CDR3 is TGTGCCAGCAGCCGCCGGGACTTAGGTTCACCCCTCCACTTT. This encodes CASSRRDLGSPLHF.

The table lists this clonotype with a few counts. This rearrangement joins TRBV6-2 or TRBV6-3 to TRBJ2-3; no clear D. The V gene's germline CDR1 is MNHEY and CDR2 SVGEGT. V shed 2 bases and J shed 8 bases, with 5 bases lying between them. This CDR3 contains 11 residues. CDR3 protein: CASSYRGTQYF. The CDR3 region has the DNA TGTGCCAGCAGTTACCGAGGTACGCAGTATTTT.

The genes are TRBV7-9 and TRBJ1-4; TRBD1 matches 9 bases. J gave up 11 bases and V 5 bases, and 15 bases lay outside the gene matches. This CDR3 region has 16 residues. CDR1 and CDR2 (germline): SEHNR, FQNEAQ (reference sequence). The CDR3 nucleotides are TGTGCCAGCAGCACAGGGACAGGGACTCCTGCTGGGAAACTGTTTTTT. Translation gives CASSTGTGTPAGKLFF.

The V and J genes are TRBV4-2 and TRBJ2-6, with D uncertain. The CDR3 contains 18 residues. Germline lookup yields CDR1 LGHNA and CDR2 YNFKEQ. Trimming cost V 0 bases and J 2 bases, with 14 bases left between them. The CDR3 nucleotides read TGTGCCAGCAGCCAAGATGAAATTCGGGTTACTGGGGCCAACGTCCTGACTTTC. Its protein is CASSQDEIRVTGANVLTF.

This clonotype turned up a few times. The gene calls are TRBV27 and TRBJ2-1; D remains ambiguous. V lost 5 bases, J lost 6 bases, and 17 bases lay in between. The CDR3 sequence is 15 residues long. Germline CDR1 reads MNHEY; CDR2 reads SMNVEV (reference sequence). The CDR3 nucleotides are TGTGCCAGCAGTCCACAGTTGGGGATTCTCAATGAGCAGTTCTTC. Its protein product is CASSPQLGILNEQFF.

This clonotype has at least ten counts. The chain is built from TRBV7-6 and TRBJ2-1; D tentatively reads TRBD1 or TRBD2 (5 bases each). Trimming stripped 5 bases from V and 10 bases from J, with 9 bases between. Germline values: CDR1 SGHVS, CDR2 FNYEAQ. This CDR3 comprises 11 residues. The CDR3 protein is CASSPGTEQFF. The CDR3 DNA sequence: TGTGCCAGCAGCCCAGGGACCGAGCAGTTCTTC.

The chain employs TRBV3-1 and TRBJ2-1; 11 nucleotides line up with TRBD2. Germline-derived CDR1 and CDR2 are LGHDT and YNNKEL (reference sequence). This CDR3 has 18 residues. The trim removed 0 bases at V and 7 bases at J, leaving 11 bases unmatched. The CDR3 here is CASSQEGSGGARGNEQFF. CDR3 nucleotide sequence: TGTGCCAGCAGCCAAGAAGGTAGCGGGGGGGCCAGGGGTAATGAGCAGTTCTTC.

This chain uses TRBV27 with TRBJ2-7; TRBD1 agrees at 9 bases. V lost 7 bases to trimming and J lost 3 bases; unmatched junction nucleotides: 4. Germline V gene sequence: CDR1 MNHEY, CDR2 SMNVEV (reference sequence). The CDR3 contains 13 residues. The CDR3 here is CASTKGQGYEQYF. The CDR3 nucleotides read TGTGCCAGCACCAAGGGACAGGGCTACGAGCAGTACTTC.

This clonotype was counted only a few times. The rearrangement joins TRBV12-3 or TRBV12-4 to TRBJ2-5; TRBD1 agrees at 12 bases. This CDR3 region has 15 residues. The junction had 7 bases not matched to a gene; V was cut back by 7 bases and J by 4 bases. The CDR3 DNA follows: TGTGCCAGCAAAGGCGGGACAGGGGGCCCAGAGACCCAGTACTTC. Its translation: CASKGGTGGPETQYF.

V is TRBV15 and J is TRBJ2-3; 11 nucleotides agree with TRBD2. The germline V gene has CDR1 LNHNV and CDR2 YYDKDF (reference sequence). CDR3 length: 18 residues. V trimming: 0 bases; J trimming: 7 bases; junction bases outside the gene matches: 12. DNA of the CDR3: TGTGCCACCAGCAGAGAGGGTAGCGGGGGGGCGGCCGCAAATACGCAGTATTTT. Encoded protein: CATSREGSGGAAANTQYF.

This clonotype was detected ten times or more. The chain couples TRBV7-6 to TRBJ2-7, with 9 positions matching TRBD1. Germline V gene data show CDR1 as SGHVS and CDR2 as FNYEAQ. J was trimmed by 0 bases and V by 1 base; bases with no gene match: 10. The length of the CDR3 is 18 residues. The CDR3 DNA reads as TGTGCCAGCAGCTTAGACGGACCCGGGACAGGGAGCTCCTACGAGCAGTACGTC. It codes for CASSLDGPGTGSSYEQYV.

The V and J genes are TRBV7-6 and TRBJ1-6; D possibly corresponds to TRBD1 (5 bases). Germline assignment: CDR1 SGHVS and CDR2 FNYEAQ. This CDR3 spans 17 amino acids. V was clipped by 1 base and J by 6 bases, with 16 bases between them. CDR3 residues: CASSLVSRVRANSPLHF. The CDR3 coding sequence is TGTGCCAGCAGCTTAGTATCTCGCGTCAGGGCTAATTCACCCCTCCACTTT.

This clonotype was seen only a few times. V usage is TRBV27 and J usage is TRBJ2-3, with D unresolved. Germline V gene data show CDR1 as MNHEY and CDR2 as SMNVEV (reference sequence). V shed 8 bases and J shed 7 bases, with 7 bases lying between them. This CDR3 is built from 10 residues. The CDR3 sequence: CASGENTQYF. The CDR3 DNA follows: TGTGCCAGCGGGGAAAATACGCAGTATTTT.

Here the CDR3 reads CASSEELPYEQYV. CDR3 sequence (DNA): TGTGCCAGCAGTGAAGAGTTACCCTACGAGCAGTACGTC. This rearrangement joins TRBV2 to TRBJ2-7; the D is unclear. Germline CDR1 and CDR2: SNHLY and FYNNEI. This CDR3 region has 13 residues. V dropped 1 base and J dropped 2 bases, with 6 bases sitting between them.

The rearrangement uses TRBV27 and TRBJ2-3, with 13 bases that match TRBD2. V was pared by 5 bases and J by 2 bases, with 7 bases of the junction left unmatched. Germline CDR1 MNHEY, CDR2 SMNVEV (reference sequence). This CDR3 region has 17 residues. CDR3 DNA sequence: TGTGCCAGCAGTACCTCTGGACTAGCGGGGGTCACAGATACGCAGTATTTT. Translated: CASSTSGLAGVTDTQYF.

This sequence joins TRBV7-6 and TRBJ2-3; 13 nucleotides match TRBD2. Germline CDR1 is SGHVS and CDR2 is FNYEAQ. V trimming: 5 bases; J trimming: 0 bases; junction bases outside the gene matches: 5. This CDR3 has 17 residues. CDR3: CASSERTSGGSTDTQYF. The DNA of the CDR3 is TGTGCCAGCAGCGAGCGGACTAGCGGGGGTAGCACAGATACGCAGTATTTT.

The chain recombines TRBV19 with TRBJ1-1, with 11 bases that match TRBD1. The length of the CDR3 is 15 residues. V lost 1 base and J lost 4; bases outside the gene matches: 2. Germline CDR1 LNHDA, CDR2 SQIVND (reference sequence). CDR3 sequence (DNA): TGTGCCAGTAGTATAGCCGGGACAGGGGGCACTGAAGCTTTCTTT. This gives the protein CASSIAGTGGTEAFF.

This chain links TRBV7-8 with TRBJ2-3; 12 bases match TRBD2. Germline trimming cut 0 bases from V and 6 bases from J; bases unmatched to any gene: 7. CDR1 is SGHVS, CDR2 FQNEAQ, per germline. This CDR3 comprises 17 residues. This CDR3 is CASSLAASGGAGDTQYF. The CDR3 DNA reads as TGTGCCAGCAGCTTAGCGGCTAGCGGGGGGGCTGGCGATACGCAGTATTTT.